This TCR beta chain was profiled in a study of T cells in Graves' hyperthyroidism and ophthalmopathy. Used for diagnoses were clinical symptoms, serum thyroxine and TRAb, thyroid ultrasound and orbital computed tomography. Study-wide points: Most thyroid clonotypes with frequency above 0.001 were detected in blood.

There were TCR beta CDR3 regions amplified from RNA transcripts. With the HTBI primer set, the TCR CDR3 went through a first round of RT-PCR. TCRdb used MiXCR to reprocess the multiplex PCR reads, holding one entry per CDR3 protein. Of around 260,000 distinct CDR3 sequences in the sample, less than 30% were seen once. Notes on this clonotype: The antigen is undetermined.

Germline V gene sequence: CDR1 SGDLS, CDR2 YYNGEE. CDR3 length: 17 residues. With 0 bases clipped from V and 0 bases from J, the junction kept 8 bases outside the gene matches. Sequencing was performed on blood. V is TRBV9 and J is TRBJ1-1, with 7 positions matching TRBD1. This receptor was obtained from a middle-aged man with Graves' hyperthyroidism that later progressed to Graves' ophthalmopathy. CDR3 sequence (DNA): TGTGCCAGCAGCGTAGGCGCAGGAGGGGGCATGAACACTGAAGCTTTCTTT. Translated: CASSVGAGGGMNTEAFF.